The 18 T cell receptor beta chains reported below all come from one sample, sequenced in a study of blood T cell repertoires in COVID-19. The table came from immunoSEQ multiplex PCR; TCRdb's copy has only in-frame clones and leaves some out. The profile shows a few hundred thousand clones, about 85% of them singletons. Sequencing used peripheral blood. The receptors were sampled from a woman between 18 and 29 years old with acute or convalescent COVID-19.

This clone turned up a few times. J is TRBJ1-1 and V is TRBV14, with D maybe TRBD1 (6 bases). The length of the CDR3 is 15 residues. Germline V gene data show CDR1 as SGHDN and CDR2 as FVKESK. V was pared by 0 bases and J by 3 bases, with 11 bases between. CDR3 amino acids: CASSQEAGEYTEAFF. CDR3 nucleotide sequence: TGTGCCAGCAGCCAAGAGGCAGGGGAGTACACTGAAGCTTTCTTT.

This chain joins TRBV5-6 and TRBJ2-2; D remains ambiguous. Germline CDR1 reads SGHDT; CDR2 reads YYEEEE. Trimming pared 0 bases from V and 5 bases from J, leaving 14 bases between. The CDR3 consists of 16 residues. The CDR3 here is CASSLGARTRTGELFF. CDR3 nucleotides: TGTGCCAGCAGCTTGGGGGCGAGAACCAGGACCGGGGAGCTGTTTTTT.

The genes are TRBV10-2 and TRBJ2-1; TRBD2 aligns across 9 bases. The CDR3 runs to 17 residues. Trimming cost V 4 bases and J 2 bases; bases outside gene matches: 9. Germline lookup yields CDR1 WSHSY and CDR2 SAAADI. CDR3 region: CASSGLTSGNTYNEQFF. CDR3 bases: TGCGCCAGCAGTGGATTGACTAGCGGAAATACCTACAATGAGCAGTTCTTC.

The gene calls are TRBV19 and TRBJ1-2, with 7 bases identical to TRBD1. V shed 6 bases and J 0 bases; nucleotides not matched to a gene: 10. Germline-derived CDR1 and CDR2 are LNHDA and SQIVND (reference sequence). The length of the CDR3 is 16 residues. For the CDR3, the DNA is TGTGCCAGTAGCCTGTCCGGGACAGCACCTAACTATGGCTACACCTTC. It codes for CASSLSGTAPNYGYTF.

The V call is TRBV18, the J call TRBJ1-6, with TRBD1 matching over 9 bases. CDR1 and CDR2 (germline): KGHSH, LQKENI. The V gene end was trimmed by 3 bases and the J gene end by 8 bases; junction bases not matched to a gene: 5. This CDR3 region has 15 residues. This chain's CDR3 is CASSPTGGRDSPLHF. The DNA of the CDR3 is TGTGCCAGCTCACCGACAGGGGGACGAGATTCACCCCTCCACTTT.

V and J are TRBV28 and TRBJ1-2, with D maybe TRBD1 (5 bases). Looked up from germline, CDR1 is MDHEN and CDR2 is SYDVKM. The CDR3 runs to 12 residues. The V end lost 6 bases, the J end lost 8 bases, and 13 bases lay between the germline ends. CDR3 sequence (DNA): TGTGCCAGCAGCGACAGCGATAGGGGCTACACCTTC. This encodes CASSDSDRGYTF.

The V call is TRBV6-5, the J call TRBJ1-4; no clear D. The CDR3 length is 13 residues. The V end lost 8 bases, the J end lost 4 bases, and 11 bases lay between the germline ends. CDR1 is MNHEY, CDR2 SVGAGI, per germline. CDR3 coding DNA: TGTGCCAGCGCGGGGATCTATAATGAAAAACTGTTTTTT. Translated: CASAGIYNEKLFF.

The gene calls are TRBV9 and TRBJ1-6; no definite D call. The length of the CDR3 is 14 residues. The V end lost 3 bases, the J end lost 5 bases, and 9 bases lay between the germline ends. The germline V gene has CDR1 SGDLS and CDR2 YYNGEE. CDR3 in amino acids: CASSGTSDNSPLHF. For the CDR3, the DNA is TGTGCCAGCAGCGGTACAAGCGATAATTCACCCCTCCACTTT.

This sequence joins TRBV5-1 and TRBJ2-7, with 12 positions matching TRBD2. The ends lost 0 bases at V and 4 bases at J; junction bases unmatched: 11. This CDR3 is 18 amino acids long. CDR1 SGHRS and CDR2 YFSETQ come from the germline V gene. The CDR3 nucleotides are TGCGCCAGCAGCTTGGGCGCTAGCGGGAGGGCGCTTGAGTACGAGCAGTACTTC. It codes for CASSLGASGRALEYEQYF.

This chain joins TRBV5-1 and TRBJ1-1; 7 nucleotides agree with TRBD1. The V segment lost 4 bases and the J segment 1 base; nucleotides outside the gene matches: 10. CDR1 is SGHRS and CDR2 is YFSETQ in the germline V gene. This CDR3 has 16 amino acids. The CDR3 DNA is TGCGCCAGCAGCCCAAATGCCGGGACAGAGAACACTGAAGCTTTCTTT. Translated: CASSPNAGTENTEAFF.

The V call is TRBV29-1, the J call TRBJ2-7; 10 bases match TRBD1. Germline values: CDR1 SQVTM, CDR2 ANQGSEA. V shed 6 bases, J shed 5 bases, and the junction held 7 bases outside the gene matches. The CDR3 length is 13 residues. CDR3 protein: CSVSGQGLDEQYF. The CDR3 region has the DNA TGCAGCGTCTCGGGACAGGGGTTGGACGAGCAGTACTTC.

The chain uses TRBV4-2 and TRBJ1-3, with TRBD1 identical over 9 bases. The germline CDR1 and CDR2 sequences are LGHNA and YNFKEQ. V lost 7 bases and J lost 4; bases outside the gene matches: 8. The CDR3 has 15 residues. The CDR3 sequence: CASTKGQGAGNTIYF. The DNA of the CDR3 is TGTGCCAGCACCAAGGGACAGGGTGCCGGAAACACCATATATTTT.

The V gene is TRBV7-9, the J gene TRBJ2-1, with D perhaps matching TRBD2 (6 bases). Trimming cost V 1 base and J 6 bases, with 13 bases left between them. The CDR3 is made up of 15 amino acids. CDR1 and CDR2 (germline): SEHNR, FQNEAQ (reference sequence). CDR3 DNA: TGTGCCAGCAGCTTAGGGTGGGGGGTCGGCAATGAGCAGTTCTTC. Encoded protein: CASSLGWGVGNEQFF.

CDR3 coding DNA: TGTGCCAGCAGCCCGACAGGCAATTCACCCCTCCACTTT. Amino acid sequence: CASSPTGNSPLHF. V is TRBV7-3 and J is TRBJ1-6, with D perhaps matching TRBD1 (6 bases). Trimming pared 5 bases from V and 7 bases from J, leaving 9 bases between. The CDR3 is 13 amino acids. CDR1 is SGHTA and CDR2 is FQGTGA in the germline V gene.

This rearrangement joins TRBV25-1 to TRBJ1-2; 8 bases agree with TRBD1. The CDR3 length is 15 residues. Trimming at V came to 1 base and at J to 9 bases, leaving 10 bases not matched to a gene. From germline, CDR1 is MGHDK and CDR2 SYGVNS. In DNA, the CDR3 is TGTGCCAGCAGTGAATTCACAGGGGGAGATAGTCGCTACACCTTC. Encoded protein: CASSEFTGGDSRYTF.

The chain is built from TRBV7-3 and TRBJ2-1; 8 bases map to TRBD2. The CDR3 consists of 18 residues. V lost 2 bases to trimming and J lost 5 bases; unmatched junction nucleotides: 14. The germline CDR1 and CDR2 sequences are SGHTA and FQGTGA. The CDR3 loop is CASSLLGQRLAGNNEQFF. The CDR3, as DNA: TGTGCCAGCAGCTTATTAGGACAAAGGCTAGCGGGTAACAATGAGCAGTTCTTC. Full variable domain (remainder filled in from reference TRBV7-3 and TRBJ2-1): GAGVSQTPSNKVTEKGKYVELRCDPISGHTALYWYRQSLGQGPEFLIYFQGTGAADDSGLPNDRFFAVRPEGSVSTLKIQRTERGDSAVYLCASSLLGQRLAGNNEQFFGPGTRLTVL.

V is TRBV10-3 and J is TRBJ1-1, with 8 bases identical to TRBD1. The CDR3 length is 13 residues. The J segment lost 4 bases and the V segment lost 10 bases, leaving 8 bases of the junction unmatched. CDR1 and CDR2 (germline): ENHRY, SYGVKD. CDR3 bases: TGTGCCACGACCGGACAGGGAGGCACTGAAGCTTTCTTT. Amino acid sequence: CATTGQGGTEAFF.

The CDR3 reads CAWSSRGSQPQHF. The DNA of the CDR3 is TGTGCCTGGAGTTCCCGGGGAAGCCAGCCCCAGCATTTT. V is TRBV30 and J is TRBJ1-5; no clear D gene. CDR3 length equals 13 residues. V lost 2 bases and J 7 bases, leaving 12 bases between the germline ends. Per the germline V gene, CDR1 is GTSNPN and CDR2 is SVGIG (reference sequence).